These 24 T cell receptor beta chains came from one sample sequenced in a study of human T cells and chemical hapten exposure (dated by TCRdb to the early 2020s). Reading the label with the study, this specimen's time point is: healthy volunteer bleed at 6 weeks. Total RNA was isolated from unfractionated whole blood collected in Tempus Blood RNA tubes. The library was produced with RACE. Sequenced using a NextSeq 500. The public sequencing data were trimmed at Q25 with fastp and processed into clonotypes with MiXCR by TCRdb, which kept only in-frame beta chains. Each entry is one CDR3 protein sequence, shown with its most common DNA and genes. This sample is represented by more than 75,000 distinct CDR3 sequences; roughly 8.7% of them were singletons. The ten top clones hold over 1.5% of the sample. Sequences were obtained from whole blood. The receptor source for this set is a male donor in good health. Some clones in this sample may be carry-over from other donors' samples.

The chain joins TRBV12-3 or TRBV12-4 to TRBJ1-4; tentatively, D is TRBD1 (6 bases). The CDR3 loop spans 14 amino acids. Trimming left V 6 bases short and J 8 bases short, with 16 bases between. In DNA, the CDR3 is TGTGCCAGCAGCCCAGGGGTCGGGGAAGAAAAACTGTTTTTT. Its translation is CASSPGVGEEKLFF.

This clonotype showed up many times. V usage is TRBV20-1 and J usage is TRBJ2-1, with 10 positions matching TRBD2. Germline CDR1 DFQATT, CDR2 SNEGSKA (reference sequence). V was clipped by 5 bases and J by 3 bases; unmatched bases: 1. The CDR3 loop spans 13 amino acids. The CDR3, as DNA: TGCAGTGCTTCTAGCGGGGGCTACAATGAGCAGTTCTTC. Its protein is CSASSGGYNEQFF.

The table lists this clonotype with many counts. The gene calls are TRBV20-1 and TRBJ1-1; possibly TRBD1 for D (5 bases). CDR1 and CDR2 from the germline V gene are DFQATT and SNEGSKA (reference sequence). Trimming left V 1 base short and J 2 bases short, with 11 bases between. This CDR3 spans 14 amino acids. The chain's CDR3 is CSARGAGTNTEAFF. Here the CDR3 DNA reads TGCAGTGCTAGAGGGGCCGGGACCAACACTGAAGCTTTCTTT.

This clonotype came up once. The chain carries TRBV6-5 and TRBJ1-1; perhaps TRBD1 as D (6 bases). Germline assignment: CDR1 MNHEY and CDR2 SVGAGI. The V end lost 2 bases, the J end lost 0 bases, and 10 bases lay between the germline ends. The CDR3 sequence is 15 residues long. The CDR3 region has the DNA TGTGCCAGCAGTTACCGGGGGCAATTGAACACTGAAGCTTTCTTT. It codes for CASSYRGQLNTEAFF.

The CDR3 region is CASSQDPGSRWAGELFF. The CDR3 nucleotides read TGTGCCAGCAGCCAAGATCCAGGGTCCCGGTGGGCCGGGGAGCTGTTTTTT. J is TRBJ2-2 and V is TRBV4-2; D perhaps matches TRBD1 (5 bases). The CDR3 contains 17 residues. Looked up from germline, CDR1 is LGHNA and CDR2 is YNFKEQ. Trimming cost V 0 bases and J 6 bases, with 17 bases left between them.

The chain employs TRBV2 and TRBJ1-5; no clear D. CDR1 is SNHLY, CDR2 FYNNEI, per germline. CDR3 size: 13 residues. V dropped 3 bases and J dropped 0 bases, with 3 bases sitting between them. The CDR3 coding sequence is TGTGCCAGCAGTGATAATAGCAATCAGCCCCAGCATTTT. It yields the protein CASSDNSNQPQHF. The variable domain in full, with the rest retrieved from reference TRBV2 and TRBJ1-5, is EPEVTQTPSHQVTQMGQEVILRCVPISNHLYFYWYRQILGQKVEFLVSFYNNEISEKSEIFDDQFSVERPDGSNFTLKIRSTKLEDSAMYFCASSDNSNQPQHFGDGTRLSIL.

The sample holds a few counts of this clonotype. This chain joins TRBV20-1 and TRBJ2-5; TRBD2 is a possible D gene (6 bases). The CDR3 consists of 14 residues. Per germline, CDR1 DFQATT and CDR2 SNEGSKA (reference sequence). V dropped 3 bases and J dropped 2 bases, with 13 bases sitting between them. The CDR3 region has the DNA TGCAGTGCTAGGCTCCCCGGGACTCAAGAGACCCAGTACTTC. It encodes CSARLPGTQETQYF.

Only a few counts were recorded for this clonotype. The V call is TRBV3-1, the J call TRBJ1-1; possible D gene TRBD1, 5 bases. Germline-derived CDR1 and CDR2 are LGHDT and YNNKEL (reference sequence). The CDR3 loop spans 15 amino acids. V gave up 3 bases and J gave up 1 base, with 12 bases separating them. In DNA form, the CDR3 reads TGTGCCAGCAGCCAGTGGGGGGAGCAGAACACTGAAGCTTTCTTT. Residues: CASSQWGEQNTEAFF.

This clonotype has just a few counts. The J gene is TRBJ1-5, the V gene TRBV18, with D possibly matching TRBD1 (5 bases). Per germline, CDR1 KGHSH and CDR2 LQKENI. The CDR3 is 15 amino acids. V lost 5 bases to trimming and J lost 5 bases, with 16 bases between them. The CDR3 DNA is TGTGCCAGCTCATCCGGGGACGGTCATTATCAGCCCCAGCATTTT. Translating it yields CASSSGDGHYQPQHF.

This chain uses TRBV5-6 with TRBJ2-2; the D is unclear. The germline gives CDR1 SGHDT, CDR2 YYEEEE. The V end lost 1 base, the J end lost 4 bases, and 14 bases lay between the germline ends. The CDR3 loop spans 16 amino acids. The CDR3 reads CASSLWQATGTGELFF. The CDR3 DNA reads TGTGCCAGCAGCTTGTGGCAGGCAACCGGCACCGGGGAGCTGTTTTTT. Full variable domain (missing parts from reference TRBV5-6 and TRBJ2-2): DAGVTQSPTHLIKTRGQQVTLRCSPKSGHDTVSWYQQALGQGPQFIFQYYEEEERQRGNFPDRFSGHQFPNYSSELNVNALLLGDSALYLCASSLWQATGTGELFFGEGSRLTVL.

This clonotype has a handful of counts. The chain joins TRBV6-6 to TRBJ2-5; 8 bases map to TRBD1. There are 14 residues in the CDR3. Germline CDR1 and CDR2: MNHNY and SVGAGI (reference sequence). The junction had 4 bases not matched to a gene; V was cut back by 2 bases and J by 5 bases. The CDR3 reads CASSYQGAGETQYF. Written as DNA, the CDR3 is TGTGCCAGCAGTTACCAGGGGGCCGGGGAGACCCAGTACTTC.

This clonotype was seen a handful of times. As DNA, the CDR3 is TGTGCCAGCAGCTTTTTTAGGACAAGTAGCTCCTACGAGCAGTACTTC. It specifies CASSFFRTSSSYEQYF. This chain joins TRBV7-9 and TRBJ2-7, with D possibly matching TRBD1 (5 bases). V dropped 3 bases and J dropped 0 bases, with 15 bases sitting between them. CDR1 and CDR2 from the germline V gene are SEHNR and FQNEAQ (reference sequence). There are 16 residues in the CDR3.

This clonotype has only a few counts. CDR3 amino acids: CASSEEAQGADTQYF. CDR3 sequence (DNA): TGTGCCAGCAGTGAAGAAGCGCAGGGCGCAGATACGCAGTATTTT. The rearrangement uses TRBV2 and TRBJ2-3; D perhaps matches TRBD1 (5 bases). The CDR3 is 15 amino acids. Germline lookup yields CDR1 SNHLY and CDR2 FYNNEI. V was clipped by 1 base and J by 4 bases, with 12 bases between them.

CDR3 amino acids: CASSLHGQGQPQHF. The CDR3 DNA follows: TGCGCCAGCAGCTTGCACGGACAGGGACAGCCCCAGCATTTT. The gene calls are TRBV5-1 and TRBJ1-5; 8 bases are a match to TRBD1. J was trimmed by 7 bases and V by 1 base; bases with no gene match: 4. Germline lookup yields CDR1 SGHRS and CDR2 YFSETQ. This CDR3 region has 14 residues.

The chain couples TRBV6-2 or TRBV6-3 to TRBJ1-4; a weak D match, TRBD1 (5 bases). Germline V lookup: CDR1 MNHEY, CDR2 SVGEGT. This CDR3 is built from 13 residues. The V end lost 0 bases, the J end lost 13 bases, and 12 bases lay between the germline ends. The CDR3 is CASSYSISQGLFF. The CDR3 nucleotides read TGTGCCAGCAGTTACTCGATTTCCCAGGGACTGTTTTTT.

The V call is TRBV6-5, the J call TRBJ2-3; 13 bases are shared with TRBD2. This CDR3 comprises 16 residues. V lost 4 bases and J lost 4; bases outside the gene matches: 5. Germline lookup yields CDR1 MNHEY and CDR2 SVGAGI. The CDR3: CASSSGLAGVADTQYF. CDR3 bases: TGTGCCAGCAGTTCCGGACTAGCGGGAGTGGCAGATACGCAGTATTTT.

V is TRBV9 and J is TRBJ1-1; D gene uncertain. The CDR3 is made up of 12 amino acids. Deletions cut 0 bases from V and 7 bases from J, with 7 bases between. From germline, CDR1 is SGDLS and CDR2 YYNGEE. CDR3 amino acids: CASSVGTGEAFF. CDR3 nucleotide sequence: TGTGCCAGCAGCGTAGGGACGGGTGAAGCTTTCTTT.

This clonotype was counted a few times. The gene calls are TRBV7-9 and TRBJ2-1, with TRBD1 identical over 9 bases. This CDR3 is 14 amino acids long. CDR1 is SEHNR and CDR2 is FQNEAQ in the germline V gene (reference sequence). V dropped 6 bases and J dropped 7; count of bases not matched to a gene: 7. CDR3 protein: CASRLNRGPNEQFF. The CDR3 DNA is TGTGCCAGCAGGTTGAACAGGGGGCCGAATGAGCAGTTCTTC.

This clonotype was counted between two and nine times. The chain couples TRBV30 to TRBJ1-5; D not certain. Trimming cost V 5 bases and J 9 bases, with 17 bases left between them. Per the germline V gene, CDR1 is GTSNPN and CDR2 is SVGIG (reference sequence). This CDR3 comprises 13 residues. The CDR3 protein is CAWGEEAVGPQHF. The DNA for the CDR3 is TGTGCCTGGGGGGAAGAAGCCGTTGGGCCCCAGCATTTT.

This chain links TRBV2 with TRBJ1-4, with D maybe TRBD1 (5 bases). CDR3 length: 14 amino acids. Germline V CDR1 and CDR2: SNHLY, FYNNEI. V lost 0 bases and J lost 4, with 6 bases in between. CDR3 nucleotides: TGTGCCAGCAGTGAAGCAGGGGATAATGAAAAACTGTTTTTT. The encoded protein is CASSEAGDNEKLFF.

At least ten counts were recorded for this clonotype. The gene calls are TRBV29-1 and TRBJ2-1, with TRBD2 matching over 8 bases. CDR1 is SQVTM, CDR2 ANQGSEA, per germline. CDR3 length equals 14 residues. The V gene end was trimmed by 5 bases and the J gene end by 0 bases; junction bases not matched to a gene: 3. CDR3: CSVTSGFSYNEQFF. CDR3 DNA sequence: TGCAGCGTTACTAGCGGCTTCTCCTACAATGAGCAGTTCTTC.

The rearrangement joins TRBV7-3 to TRBJ2-1, with D tentatively TRBD2 (5 bases). The CDR3 contains 16 residues. Trimming shortened V by 5 bases and J by 2 bases, and 16 bases separated the two germline ends. The germline V gene has CDR1 SGHTA and CDR2 FQGTGA. This chain's CDR3 is CASSPGLHLPYNEQFF. The CDR3 DNA sequence: TGTGCCAGCAGCCCCGGACTTCACCTACCCTACAATGAGCAGTTCTTC.

This clonotype was detected many times. Here the CDR3 DNA reads TGCGCCAGCAGCTTACAGGGGGGGTTCAATCAGCCCCAGCATTTT. It encodes CASSLQGGFNQPQHF. The J gene is TRBJ1-5, the V gene TRBV5-1; 8 bases are a match to TRBD1. V lost 2 bases, J lost 3 bases, and 4 bases stayed unmatched. Looked up from germline, CDR1 is SGHRS and CDR2 is YFSETQ. The CDR3 is made up of 15 amino acids.

The chain uses TRBV2 and TRBJ1-6; possibly TRBD1 for D (5 bases). V was shortened by 6 bases and J by 5 bases, with 26 bases between the two germline ends. This CDR3 is 19 amino acids long. Germline-derived CDR1 and CDR2 are SNHLY and FYNNEI. The CDR3 reads CASRSTGLLSRRHNSPLHF. CDR3 DNA sequence: TGTGCCAGCAGATCTACGGGACTTCTCTCTCGCCGACATAATTCACCCCTCCACTTT. Looking up the rest from reference TRBV2 and TRBJ1-6 gives the full variable domain: EPEVTQTPSHQVTQMGQEVILRCVPISNHLYFYWYRQILGQKVEFLVSFYNNEISEKSEIFDDQFSVERPDGSNFTLKIRSTKLEDSAMYFCASRSTGLLSRRHNSPLHFGNGTRLTVT.